This record looks at one T cell receptor beta chain sequence and its context. This clonotype was seen many times. The antigen it binds to is not known. No qualities accompany the bases; no much larger clone lies one base away. The source of the sample is a study of T-cell reconstitution after alpha-beta-depleted transplantation in children (dated by TCRdb to the mid-2010s). With respect to the entire study: Using TCR repertoire profiling, the study quantitatively followed how T-cell immune reconstitution unfolded in children after TCRalphabeta/CD19-depleted allogeneic hematopoietic cell transplantation.

Libraries were built with PCR. Sequenced on an Illumina HiSeq 2500. TCR library preparation used molecular barcoding, with unique molecular identifiers applied to normalize quantification of the TCRbeta repertoire. In-frame beta chains were kept once TCRdb had trimmed the public reads at Q25 with fastp and called clones with MiXCR. Every CDR3 protein is listed once, alongside the most common genes and DNA of its rows. Recorded for this sample are about 980,000 distinct CDR3 sequences; about 29% of them occurred a single time. The ten largest make up over 25% of the sample. Overall study results and their limits: Over the following months the frequencies of hyperexpanded clones went down, and after one year T-cell counts and TCRbeta diversity were mostly credited to newly produced T cells. The apparently early alphabetaT-cell count recovery about two months after transplant was reportedly dependent on only several hundred rapidly expanded clones derived from non-depleted graft cells. The high TCRbeta diversity at day 60 in some patients was ascribed to recipient T cells and intrathymic progenitors that had survived conditioning.

Reading the label with the study, this specimen's treatment or condition is: allogeneic hematopoietic cell transplantation with graft depleted of TCRalphabeta T cells and CD19 B cells. TCRalphabeta/CD19-depleted allogeneic hematopoietic cell grafts were given to the transplant recipients, all of whom were children. Spanning cysteine to phenylalanine, the CDR3 consists of 14 amino acids. CDR3 DNA is the only sequence kept; it has 42 bases, read in frame from the first base. From a lookup of the germline V gene, CDR1 and CDR2 are MNHNS and SASEGT. V gives up 6 bases and J gives up 4 bases, and the segment between their germline ends measures 15 bases.

The rearranged chain carries TRBV6-1 and TRBJ1-1; a tentative D match to TRBD1 spans 6 bases. Sequencing used PBMCs, mostly from graft donor cells, obtained 360 days after TCRalphabeta/CD19-depleted stem cell transplant. The receptor's source is a boy in the first two years of life who had a stem cell transplant for SCID, so the T cells may come from the graft donor. The CDR3 region: CASSGTFPFTEAFF. The sequenced DNA: TGTGCCAGCAGCGGGACATTCCCCTTCACTGAAGCTTTCTTT.